This TCR beta chain was sequenced for a study of T cells expressing NK-cell markers. On the study more broadly: Seven donors tested HCMV-seropositive and one tested seronegative among the eight sequenced.

A note on this clonotype: Its cognate antigen is unknown.

UMI-tagged 5'RACE template switching yielded the TCR beta cDNA. TCRdb reworked the 5' RACE reads into one entry per CDR3 protein, no DNA. The table for this sample gives 300,000 to 500,000 distinct CDR3 sequences. Whole-study findings and limits: HCMV specificity of expanded NKG2C+ T cell clones remained unclear.

The CDR3 contains 17 residues. Germline-derived CDR1 and CDR2 are MRHNA and SNTAGT. What was sequenced was blood T cells: a sorted CD56 or NKG2C T cell subset, CD4+ or CD8+ T cells, or bulk PBMC T cells (not recorded which). The V and J genes are TRBV6-4 and TRBJ2-1; TCRdb selects TRBD1, and the lack of DNA leaves this call unchecked. The sequence derives from a woman aged 50 to 65 in good health. This chain's CDR3 is CASSDSGRGGSYNEQFF.